The 29 T cell receptor beta chains below were found in one sample sequenced in a study of T cell repertoires and HLA-DP antigens. The assay was immunoSEQ multiplex PCR, and TCRdb's table has in-frame clones only and misses some. Of approximately 89,000 clones listed, approximately 89% are singletons. The antigens of these receptors remain unknown. Input material: CD4+ T cells from PBMCs. These receptors were taken from a man aged 50-59 years in good health and CMV-seronegative.

The chain has TRBV5-4 and TRBJ2-7, with 8 nucleotides matching TRBD2. The CDR3 contains 14 residues. With V trimmed by 7 bases and J by 3 bases, 9 bases remained unmatched. CDR1 is SGHNT and CDR2 is YYREEE in the germline V gene (reference sequence). The CDR3 DNA reads as TGTGCCAGCGAGGACCGGGGGGGGAGCTACGAGCAGTACTTC. Translation: CASEDRGGSYEQYF.

The sample holds one count of this clone. The gene calls are TRBV6-6 and TRBJ2-1, with TRBD2 matching 9 bases. This CDR3 has 13 amino acids. CDR1 and CDR2 (germline): MNHNY, SVGAGI (reference sequence). Trimming removed 5 bases from V and 7 bases from J; junction bases left unmatched: 3. CDR3 sequence reads: CASSPGLANEQFF. The DNA for the CDR3 is TGTGCCAGCAGTCCGGGACTAGCAAATGAGCAGTTCTTC.

The J gene is TRBJ1-1, the V gene TRBV19; D gene unclear. Trimming took 5 bases from V and 2 from J, leaving 15 bases between them. Germline loops: CDR1 LNHDA, CDR2 SQIVND (reference sequence). The CDR3 has 15 residues. The CDR3 sequence is CASSVPRGFNTEAFF. In DNA form, the CDR3 reads TGTGCCAGTAGTGTCCCCAGAGGGTTTAACACTGAAGCTTTCTTT.

This clone was recorded once. The V gene is TRBV5-1, the J gene TRBJ2-3; D might be TRBD2 (5 bases). CDR1 is SGHRS, CDR2 YFSETQ, per germline. The V gene lost 0 bases and the J gene lost 1 base, with 9 bases spanning the gap. The CDR3 length is 15 residues. CDR3 sequence (DNA): TGCGCCAGCAGCTTGGGGGGTAGCGGCACAGATACGCAGTATTTT. Amino acids: CASSLGGSGTDTQYF.

This chain connects TRBV7-3 to TRBJ2-5, with TRBD2 matching 7 bases. CDR3 length: 14 amino acids. The V gene end was trimmed by 2 bases and the J gene end by 5 bases; junction bases not matched to a gene: 5. Per germline, CDR1 SGHTA and CDR2 FQGTGA. CDR3 residues: CASSLAGLGETQYF. CDR3 DNA sequence: TGTGCCAGCAGCTTAGCCGGACTAGGCGAGACCCAGTACTTC.

The genes are TRBV28 and TRBJ2-7; 8 bases match TRBD2. CDR3 size: 15 residues. CDR1 is MDHEN and CDR2 is SYDVKM in the germline V gene. Trimming at V came to 6 bases and at J to 7 bases, leaving 14 bases not matched to a gene. The CDR3 sequence: CASSSRGGGSGEQYF. The CDR3, as DNA: TGTGCCAGCAGCTCACGGGGGGGCGGGAGTGGTGAGCAGTACTTC.

The chain has TRBV30 and TRBJ2-1; D might be TRBD1 or TRBD2, each matching 6 bases. V was trimmed by 1 base and J by 10 bases, leaving 11 bases between them. The CDR3 extends over 12 amino acids. The germline gives CDR1 GTSNPN, CDR2 SVGIG (reference sequence). The CDR3 DNA reads as TGTGCCTGGAGTGCAAGGGGGGAGGAGCAGTTCTTC. Protein sequence: CAWSARGEEQFF.

J is TRBJ1-2 and V is TRBV10-2; TRBD1 aligns across 7 bases. Germline CDR1 WSHSY, CDR2 SAAADI. After removal of 4 bases from V and 3 bases from J, the junction contained 8 bases not matched to a gene. The length of the CDR3 is 15 residues. CDR3 amino acids: CASSGTTGRDYGYTF. Here the CDR3 DNA reads TGCGCCAGCAGTGGGACGACAGGGCGGGACTATGGCTACACCTTC.

This chain connects TRBV2 to TRBJ1-1, with a weak D call TRBD1 (6 bases). CDR3 size: 15 residues. Germline V CDR1 and CDR2: SNHLY, FYNNEI. Trimming cost V 6 bases and J 4 bases, with 18 bases left between them. The CDR3 loop is CASSSNTRGTTEAFF. The CDR3 DNA reads TGTGCCAGCAGCTCCAATACCAGGGGAACCACTGAAGCTTTCTTT.

The rearrangement links TRBV25-1 to TRBJ2-5; unclear D gene. The germline gives CDR1 MGHDK, CDR2 SYGVNS. The CDR3 consists of 10 residues. The ends were cut back, 3 bases at V and 6 bases at J, with 2 bases in the middle. CDR3 protein: CASSEQTQYF. In DNA, the CDR3 is TGTGCCAGCAGTGAGCAGACCCAGTACTTC.

The gene calls are TRBV19 and TRBJ2-5; the match to TRBD2 covers 12 bases. Germline V gene lookup returns CDR1 LNHDA and CDR2 SQIVND (reference sequence). Losses at the gene ends were 3 bases for V and 0 bases for J; bases not matched to a gene: 8. This CDR3 contains 18 residues. CDR3 protein: CASSMRRTSGTYQETQYF. CDR3 in DNA: TGTGCCAGTAGTATGCGAAGGACTAGCGGGACGTACCAAGAGACCCAGTACTTC. Complete variable domain (other parts from reference TRBV19 and TRBJ2-5): DGGITQSPKYLFRKEGQNVTLSCEQNLNHDAMYWYRQDPGQGLRLIYYSQIVNDFQKGDIAEGYSVSREKKESFPLTVTSAQKNPTAFYLCASSMRRTSGTYQETQYFGPGTRLLVL.

The rearrangement links TRBV19 to TRBJ2-1; 13 bases align to TRBD2. Trimming took 4 bases from V and 6 from J; bases not matched to a gene: 6. Per germline, CDR1 LNHDA and CDR2 SQIVND (reference sequence). CDR3 length equals 16 residues. The CDR3 here is CASSNGLAGATNEQFF. The CDR3 DNA is TGTGCCAGTAGTAACGGACTAGCGGGGGCCACCAATGAGCAGTTCTTC.

With regard to this clone: At one end, the junction sequence differs from germline, possibly due to a read error. The rearrangement uses TRBV19 and TRBJ2-3; D unclear. The germline gives CDR1 LNHDA, CDR2 SQIVND (reference sequence). The CDR3 contains 16 residues. The CDR3 DNA follows: TGTGCCAGTAGTGGTCTCCCGGGTTTCAGCATAGATACGCAGTATTTT. It translates to CASSGLPGFSIDTQYF.

The genes are TRBV18 and TRBJ2-5; the D is unclear. There are 12 residues in the CDR3. Trimming removed 6 bases from V and 5 bases from J, with 10 bases in between. Germline CDR1 is KGHSH and CDR2 is LQKENI. Here the CDR3 DNA reads TGTGCCAGCTCCGGCCCCCGGGAGACCCAGTACTTC. Protein product: CASSGPRETQYF. Supplemented by reference TRBV18 and TRBJ2-5, the full variable domain reads NAGVMQNPRHLVRRRGQEARLRCSPMKGHSHVYWYRQLPEEGLKFMVYLQKENIIDESGMPKERFSAEFPKEGPSILRIQQVVRGDSAAYFCASSGPRETQYFGPGTRLLVL.

The CDR3 loop reads CASSLGRTYSYEQYF. Here the CDR3 DNA reads TGTGCCAGCAGCTTAGGGAGGACCTACTCCTACGAGCAGTACTTC. V usage is TRBV7-2 and J usage is TRBJ2-7; D may be TRBD2 (5 bases). Germline CDR1 and CDR2: SGHTA and FQGNSA. V lost 1 base to trimming and J lost 0 bases, with 10 bases between them. The CDR3 loop spans 15 amino acids.

This chain connects TRBV7-3 to TRBJ2-2, with 13 bases matching TRBD2. Germline CDR1 SGHTA, CDR2 FQGTGA. This CDR3 is built from 16 residues. J was trimmed by 6 bases and V by 5 bases; bases with no gene match: 6. The CDR3, as DNA: TGTGCCAGCAGCCTAGGACTAGCGGGGGCGGCCGGGGAGCTGTTTTTT. This sequence encodes CASSLGLAGAAGELFF.

The rearrangement links TRBV4-2 to TRBJ2-2, with 7 positions matching TRBD2. Germline V lookup: CDR1 LGHNA, CDR2 YNFKEQ. The CDR3 runs to 16 residues. V trimming: 2 bases; J trimming: 1 base; junction bases outside the gene matches: 4. CDR3: CASSQPGGKNTGELFF. For the CDR3, the DNA is TGTGCCAGCAGCCAACCCGGGGGGAAGAACACCGGGGAGCTGTTTTTT.

This chain joins TRBV5-1 and TRBJ1-2, with unresolved D. CDR1 and CDR2 from the germline V gene are SGHRS and YFSETQ. Between the trimmed V and J ends, which lost 5 bases and 5 bases, there was a span of 10 bases. The CDR3 runs 12 residues. CDR3 region: CASRGEEYGYTF. The CDR3 nucleotides read TGCGCCAGCAGGGGTGAAGAATATGGCTACACCTTC.

This clone was counted only a few times. The V gene is TRBV7-2, the J gene TRBJ1-1; 7 nucleotides agree with TRBD1. The CDR3 has 17 residues. The V gene's germline CDR1 is SGHTA and CDR2 FQGNSA. V trimming: 5 bases; J trimming: 0 bases; junction bases outside the gene matches: 12. CDR3 DNA: TGTGCCAGCAGCAGAGGGGGCATCAGGGGCATGAACACTGAAGCTTTCTTT. Protein: CASSRGGIRGMNTEAFF. The full variable domain, with the rest looked up from reference TRBV7-2 and TRBJ1-1, is GAGVSQSPSNKVTEKGKDVELRCDPISGHTALYWYRQSLGQGLEFLIYFQGNSAPDKSGLPSDRFSAERTGGSVSTLTIQRTQQEDSAVYLCASSRGGIRGMNTEAFFGQGTRLTVV.

The genes are TRBV9 and TRBJ2-7; 11 bases map to TRBD1. The ends lost 4 bases at V and 2 bases at J; junction bases unmatched: 2. The CDR3 has 14 amino acids. Germline CDR1 SGDLS, CDR2 YYNGEE. The CDR3 nucleotides read TGTGCCAGCAGCCCGGGACAGGGGGCCTACGAGCAGTACTTC. It yields the protein CASSPGQGAYEQYF.

This chain links TRBV29-1 with TRBJ2-2; TRBD1 matches 8 bases. CDR3 length equals 13 residues. The V gene end was trimmed by 7 bases and the J gene end by 2 bases; junction bases not matched to a gene: 3. The V gene's germline CDR1 is SQVTM and CDR2 ANQGSEA. The CDR3 loop is CSAGTGNTGELFF. The CDR3 coding sequence is TGCAGCGCGGGGACAGGTAACACCGGGGAGCTGTTTTTT.

The rearrangement links TRBV20-1 to TRBJ2-1, with D tentatively TRBD1 or TRBD2 (5 bases each). CDR1 is DFQATT and CDR2 is SNEGSKA in the germline V gene (reference sequence). V was clipped by 6 bases and J by 6 bases, with 9 bases between them. The CDR3 is 11 residues long. CDR3 protein: CSAPGRNEQFF. CDR3 in DNA: TGCAGTGCCCCGGGGCGCAATGAGCAGTTCTTC.

V is TRBV7-9 and J is TRBJ2-7; 7 positions agree with TRBD2. Per germline, CDR1 SEHNR and CDR2 FQNEAQ (reference sequence). The junction had 15 bases not matched to a gene; V was cut back by 11 bases and J by 5 bases. This CDR3 contains 14 residues. CDR3 in amino acids: CAGGEDGGLHEQYF. CDR3 bases: TGTGCCGGGGGGGAGGACGGAGGCCTCCACGAGCAGTACTTC.

The genes are TRBV6-1 and TRBJ2-5, with a weak D call TRBD1 (5 bases). The CDR3 totals 13 residues. CDR1 and CDR2 from the germline V gene are MNHNS and SASEGT. V lost 4 bases and J 2 bases, leaving 8 bases between the germline ends. The CDR3 sequence is CASSGQIQETQYF. The CDR3 DNA is TGTGCCAGCAGTGGACAGATTCAAGAGACCCAGTACTTC.

The chain is built from TRBV18 and TRBJ2-7; D is undetermined. The CDR3 is made up of 11 amino acids. The V and J ends lost 6 bases and 5 bases respectively, with 8 bases between them. CDR1 is KGHSH, CDR2 LQKENI, per germline. CDR3 DNA: TGTGCCAGCTCCTCGGCCCACGAGCAGTACTTC. This sequence encodes CASSSAHEQYF.

The sample holds one count of this clone. The genes are TRBV27 and TRBJ2-1; tentative D call: TRBD1 (6 bases). Germline CDR1 MNHEY, CDR2 SMNVEV (reference sequence). The CDR3 loop spans 18 amino acids. The V end lost 3 bases, the J end lost 5 bases, and 23 bases lay between the germline ends. CDR3 sequence reads: CASSFGAGTHNRNNEQFF. The CDR3 DNA reads as TGTGCCAGCAGTTTCGGTGCCGGGACACACAACAGAAACAATGAGCAGTTCTTC.

The gene calls are TRBV11-1 and TRBJ2-3; D unclear. CDR1 SGHAT and CDR2 FQDESV come from the germline V gene (reference sequence). Trimming removed 2 bases at V and 2 bases at J, with 8 bases between. The CDR3 sequence is 14 residues long. In nucleotides, the CDR3 is TGTGCCAGCAGCTTAAGTGTGCCCACAGATACGCAGTATTTT. Encoded protein: CASSLSVPTDTQYF.

This clone occurred a few times. This sequence joins TRBV28 and TRBJ1-4; 8 nucleotides line up with TRBD1. The J segment lost 11 bases and the V segment lost 4 bases, leaving 3 bases of the junction unmatched. There are 12 residues in the CDR3. Germline assignment: CDR1 MDHEN and CDR2 SYDVKM. The DNA for the CDR3 is TGTGCCAGCAGTTACAGGGGGTTGAAACTGTTTTTT. Its translation is CASSYRGLKLFF.

DNA of the CDR3: TGTGCCAGCAGCGAGGGGACTAGAGACACTGAAGCTTTCTTT. Encoded protein: CASSEGTRDTEAFF. The chain combines TRBV6-6 with TRBJ1-1, with a possible D match to TRBD1 (5 bases). The germline CDR1 and CDR2 sequences are MNHNY and SVGAGI (reference sequence). Trimming pared 6 bases from V and 3 bases from J, leaving 14 bases between. The CDR3 extends over 14 amino acids.